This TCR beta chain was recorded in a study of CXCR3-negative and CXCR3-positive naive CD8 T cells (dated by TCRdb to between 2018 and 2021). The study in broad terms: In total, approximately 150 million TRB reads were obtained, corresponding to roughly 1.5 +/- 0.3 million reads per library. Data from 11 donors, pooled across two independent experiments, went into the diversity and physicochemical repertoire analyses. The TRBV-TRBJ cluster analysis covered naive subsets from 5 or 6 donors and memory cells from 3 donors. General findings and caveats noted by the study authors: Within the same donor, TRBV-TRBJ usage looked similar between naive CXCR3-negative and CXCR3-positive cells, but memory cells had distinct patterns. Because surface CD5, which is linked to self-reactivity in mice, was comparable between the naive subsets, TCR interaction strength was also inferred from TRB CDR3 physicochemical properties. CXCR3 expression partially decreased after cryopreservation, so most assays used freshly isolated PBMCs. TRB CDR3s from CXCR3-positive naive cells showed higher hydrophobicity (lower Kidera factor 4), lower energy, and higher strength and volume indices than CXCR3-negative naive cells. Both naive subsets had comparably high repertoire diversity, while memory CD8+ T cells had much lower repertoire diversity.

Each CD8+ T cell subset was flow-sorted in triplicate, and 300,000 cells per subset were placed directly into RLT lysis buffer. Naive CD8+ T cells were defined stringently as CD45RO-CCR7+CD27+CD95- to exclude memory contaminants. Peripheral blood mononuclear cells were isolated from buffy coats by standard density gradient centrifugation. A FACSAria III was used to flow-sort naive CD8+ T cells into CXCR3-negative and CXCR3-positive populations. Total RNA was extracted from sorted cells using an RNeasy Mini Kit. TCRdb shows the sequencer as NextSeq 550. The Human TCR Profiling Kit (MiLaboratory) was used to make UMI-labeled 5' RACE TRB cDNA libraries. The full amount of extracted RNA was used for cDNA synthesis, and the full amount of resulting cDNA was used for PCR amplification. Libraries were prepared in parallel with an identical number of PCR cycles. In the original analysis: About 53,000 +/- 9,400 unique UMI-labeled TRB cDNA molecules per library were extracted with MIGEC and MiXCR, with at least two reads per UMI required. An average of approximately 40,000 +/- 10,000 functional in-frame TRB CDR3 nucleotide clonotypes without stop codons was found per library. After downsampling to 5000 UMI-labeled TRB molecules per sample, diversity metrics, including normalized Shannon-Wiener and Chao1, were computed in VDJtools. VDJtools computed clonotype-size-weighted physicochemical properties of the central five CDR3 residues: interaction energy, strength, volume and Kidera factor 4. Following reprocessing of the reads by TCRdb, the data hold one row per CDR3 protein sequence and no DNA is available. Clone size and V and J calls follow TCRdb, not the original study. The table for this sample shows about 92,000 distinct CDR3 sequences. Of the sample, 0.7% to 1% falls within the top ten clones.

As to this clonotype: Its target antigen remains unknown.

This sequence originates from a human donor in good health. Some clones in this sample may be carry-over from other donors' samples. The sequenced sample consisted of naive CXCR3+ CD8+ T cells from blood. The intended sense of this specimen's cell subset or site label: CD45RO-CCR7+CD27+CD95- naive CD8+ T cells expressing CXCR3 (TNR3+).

The CDR3 sequence is CASSSEFSSGANVLTF. The rearranged segments are TRBV5-1 and TRBJ2-6. From cysteine to phenylalanine, the CDR3 is 16 amino acids long. No DNA appears here. As encoded in the germline V gene, CDR1 is SGHRS while CDR2 is YFSETQ.